This is a list of T cell receptor beta chains from one sample in a study of blood T cells in healthy people across ages. MiXCR, applied by TCRdb to the 5' RACE reads, yields one record per CDR3 protein. Here the sample spans 800,000 to 1,300,000 distinct CDR3 sequences, less than 25% being singletons. The sample was also linked to a second study, of T cells of mothers and their children.

The sample taken for sequencing was blood. These receptors were obtained from a girl aged 2 to 9 in good health. CDR3s include the opening cysteine and the closing phenylalanine or tryptophan. D genes are given only for firm matches. Rows may omit the clone size; those that give it use once, few, many or a size class.

v_call	cdr3_length	j_call	clone_size	d_call	cdr3_nt	cdr3_aa
TRBV6-4	13	TRBJ2-1	-	-	TGTGCCAGCAGTGACGGTCTACACGATGAGCAGTTCTTC	CASSDGLHDEQFF
TRBV7-9	13	TRBJ2-3	many	-	TGTGCCAGCAGCGCCCAGGGAACAGATACGCAGTATTTT	CASSAQGTDTQYF
TRBV4-1	18	TRBJ2-6	-	TRBD1	TGCGCCAGCAGCCAAGCGTCGCAGGGGGCTTCCGGGGCCAACGTCCTGACTTTC	CASSQASQGASGANVLTF
TRBV28	15	TRBJ2-1	-	-	TGTGCCACCGAGACCCTAGGAGTCACCTACAATGAGCAGTCCTTC	CATETLGVTYNEQSF
TRBV20-1	15	TRBJ2-1	-	TRBD2	TGCAGTGCAGCGACTAGCCCAACAATTTACAATGAGCAGTTCTTC	CSAATSPTIYNEQFF
TRBV6-1	14	TRBJ2-7	-	-	TGTGCCAGCTGCGCGACAGGGACTTCCTACGAGCAGTACTTC	CASCATGTSYEQYF
TRBV9	19	TRBJ2-5	few	TRBD2	TGTGCCAGCAGCGTCGGAGAAGTGGTAGCGGGAGGATTACAAGAGACCCAGTACTTC	CASSVGEVVAGGLQETQYF
TRBV6-2/TRBV6-3	12	TRBJ2-4	-	-	TGTGCCAGCAGTTACGAACGGTACATTCAGTACTTC	CASSYERYIQYF
TRBV29-1	13	TRBJ2-7	few	-	TGCAGCGTCGCGACAGTTTTGTCCTACGAGCAGTACTTC	CSVATVLSYEQYF
TRBV5-1	15	TRBJ1-2	-	-	TGCGCCAGCAGCTACGACGACAGTGGCTACTATGGCTACACCTTC	CASSYDDSGYYGYTF
TRBV7-2	13	TRBJ2-5	-	TRBD2	TGTGCCAGCAGCTTAAAGGAAGCGGGAGGAGGTTACTTC	CASSLKEAGGGYF
TRBV29-1	11	TRBJ2-2	-	-	TGCAGCGTTGTGGACACCGGGGAGCTGTTTTTT	CSVVDTGELFF
TRBV27	16	TRBJ2-7	few	-	TGTGCCAGCAGTTTAGTGGGTAAAGGGGAATCCTACGAGCAGTACTTC	CASSLVGKGESYEQYF
TRBV3-1	15	TRBJ1-1	few	TRBD1	TGTGCCAGCAGCATTTCCAGGGGGCTAGGCACTGAAGCTTTCTTT	CASSISRGLGTEAFF
TRBV19	14	TRBJ2-1	-	-	TGTGCCAGTAGTATACCTGACTCCTACAATGAGCAGTTCTTC	CASSIPDSYNEQFF
TRBV20-1	10	TRBJ1-2	-	-	TGCAGTGCTAACGCTTATGGCTACACCTTC	CSANAYGYTF
TRBV9	16	TRBJ2-6	-	-	TGTGCCAGCAGCGTATCTTTAATCTCTGGGGCCAACGTCCTGACTTTC	CASSVSLISGANVLTF
TRBV14	12	TRBJ2-2	few	-	TGTGCCAGCAGCCAAGGTCCCCTGGGGCTGTTTTTT	CASSQGPLGLFF
TRBV6-6	14	TRBJ2-7	-	TRBD1	TGTGCCGGCAGTCGACAGGGGGAGACCTACGAGCAGTACTTC	CAGSRQGETYEQYF
TRBV20-1	14	TRBJ2-5	-	-	TGCAGTGCTAGTAGGGCAGAGACCCAAGAGACCCAGTACTTC	CSASRAETQETQYF
TRBV10-3	13	TRBJ2-7	few	-	TGTGCCATCAAGGCTCCGCTCCATCACGAGCAGTACTTC	CAIKAPLHHEQYF
TRBV5-1	17	TRBJ2-1	-	TRBD2	TGCGCCAGCAGCATAAGACTAGCGGGAGACAACCACAATGAGCAGTTCTTC	CASSIRLAGDNHNEQFF
TRBV27	12	TRBJ2-3	-	-	TGTGCCACCCAGTCAAACACAGATACGCAGTATTTT	CATQSNTDTQYF
TRBV4-2	16	TRBJ2-5	-	-	TGTGCCAGCAGCCAAGCCGTGGGGGCGGAGTTCAAGACCCAGTACTTC	CASSQAVGAEFKTQYF
TRBV29-1	15	TRBJ2-7	-	TRBD2	TGCAGCGTTCGTCTAGCGGGGGGGTTAAGCTACGAGCAGTACTTC	CSVRLAGGLSYEQYF
TRBV29-1	12	TRBJ2-7	-	-	TGCAGCGTTTTCTCCGGAGACTACGAGCAGTACTTC	CSVFSGDYEQYF